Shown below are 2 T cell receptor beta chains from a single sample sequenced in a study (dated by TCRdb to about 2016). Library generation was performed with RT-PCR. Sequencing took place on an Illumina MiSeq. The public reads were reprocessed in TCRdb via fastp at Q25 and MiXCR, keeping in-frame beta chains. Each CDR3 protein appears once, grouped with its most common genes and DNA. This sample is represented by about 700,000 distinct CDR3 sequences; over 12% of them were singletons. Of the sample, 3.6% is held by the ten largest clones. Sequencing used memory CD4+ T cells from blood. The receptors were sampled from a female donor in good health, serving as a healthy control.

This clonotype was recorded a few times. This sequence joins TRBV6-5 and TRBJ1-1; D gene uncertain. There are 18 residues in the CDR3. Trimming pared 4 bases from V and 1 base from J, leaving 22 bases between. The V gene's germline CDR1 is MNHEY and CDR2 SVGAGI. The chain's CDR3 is CASSSPSGNLLQNTEAFF. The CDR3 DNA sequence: TGTGCCAGCAGTTCTCCCTCCGGGAACTTGCTCCAGAACACTGAAGCTTTCTTT.

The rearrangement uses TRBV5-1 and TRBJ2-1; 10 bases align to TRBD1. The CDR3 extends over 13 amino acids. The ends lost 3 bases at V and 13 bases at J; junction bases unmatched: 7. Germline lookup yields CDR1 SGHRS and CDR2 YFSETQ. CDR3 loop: CASSSTGGWDQFF. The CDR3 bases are TGCGCCAGCAGCTCGACAGGGGGCTGGGATCAGTTCTTC.